This T cell receptor (beta chain) was identified in a study of blood T cell repertoires in COVID-19. For the study at large: Sites in the United States, Italy and Spain provided acute and convalescent COVID-19 samples.

Authors' methods: Scientists estimated how many nucleated cells there were by amplifying reference gene primers. TCRdb's copy holds only in-frame clones and misses some; the assay was immunoSEQ multiplex PCR. V and J calls and clone size come straight from that table; D and trimming were deduced from the DNA. The table has about 300,000 clones, 88% seen once. Deletions cut 6 bases from V and 4 bases from J, with 12 bases between. The CDR3 totals 13 residues. Germline V gene sequence: CDR1 SNHLY, CDR2 FYNNEI. This clone has more than one count but fewer than ten. This sequence joins TRBV2 and TRBJ1-2; D may be TRBD1 (6 bases). The sequenced sample was peripheral blood. This sequence originates from a man younger than 35 with active or convalescent COVID-19. CDR3 sequence: CASSARGGYGYTF. CDR3 bases: TGTGCCAGCAGCGCCAGGGGCGGCTATGGCTACACCTTC.